Here is one T cell receptor beta chain with its context. The antigen is not known. This sample is drawn from a study of OX40 agonist ivuxolimab in advanced cancers. Only in-frame clones appear in the TCRdb table, and some are missing; sequencing was by immunoSEQ multiplex PCR. Among approximately 79,000 clones listed, around 87% were seen once. The study, taken as a whole, reports: Both CD4+ and CD8+ T cell populations in blood had undergone clonal expansion by week 6 at 0.1 to 3.0 mg/kg. CD8+ T cells averaged more expanded clones than CD4+.

Between the trimmed V and J ends, which lost 1 base and 6 bases, there was a span of 7 bases. Germline assignment: CDR1 SGHNT and CDR2 YYREEE (reference sequence). The CDR3 is 12 amino acids. This rearrangement joins TRBV5-4 to TRBJ1-2, with D hard to call. The input for sequencing was CD4+ or CD8+ T cells sorted from blood, taken in a trial of the OX40 agonist ivuxolimab. The clonotype was recovered from an adult with an advanced solid tumor such as melanoma, head and neck, liver or kidney cancer. CDR3 DNA sequence: TGTGCCAGCAGCTTGCTAGTGGATGGCTACACCTTC. Its translation is CASSLLVDGYTF.